Described below is a single T cell receptor beta chain sequence and its context. The antigen is unknown. Per germline, CDR1 MNHEY and CDR2 SMNVEV (reference sequence). This CDR3 is 15 amino acids long. The V and J ends lost 1 base and 3 bases, in that order; junction bases with no gene match: 5. The study ran its PCR with 60 Vbeta and 13 Jbeta primers. Method: immunoSEQ multiplex PCR; TCRdb's copy keeps in-frame clones and lacks some. This table has some 150,000 clones, almost 85% appearing once. The data were taken from a study of cytomegalovirus exposure and HLA in healthy donors. Whole-study results and caveats: Investigators reported fewer than 200 TCR beta chains as tied to cytomegalovirus. Sequencing likely produced, as an artifact, a cluster of highly shared sequence variants.

The receptor was isolated from a young man in good health and CMV-seropositive. The rearrangement joins TRBV27 to TRBJ2-7; TRBD1 agrees at 8 bases. The sequencing sample was made of PBMCs. DNA of the CDR3: TGTGCCAGCAGTTTATTCGGACAGGGTGGCTACGAGCAGTACTTC. Translated, it gives CASSLFGQGGYEQYF.